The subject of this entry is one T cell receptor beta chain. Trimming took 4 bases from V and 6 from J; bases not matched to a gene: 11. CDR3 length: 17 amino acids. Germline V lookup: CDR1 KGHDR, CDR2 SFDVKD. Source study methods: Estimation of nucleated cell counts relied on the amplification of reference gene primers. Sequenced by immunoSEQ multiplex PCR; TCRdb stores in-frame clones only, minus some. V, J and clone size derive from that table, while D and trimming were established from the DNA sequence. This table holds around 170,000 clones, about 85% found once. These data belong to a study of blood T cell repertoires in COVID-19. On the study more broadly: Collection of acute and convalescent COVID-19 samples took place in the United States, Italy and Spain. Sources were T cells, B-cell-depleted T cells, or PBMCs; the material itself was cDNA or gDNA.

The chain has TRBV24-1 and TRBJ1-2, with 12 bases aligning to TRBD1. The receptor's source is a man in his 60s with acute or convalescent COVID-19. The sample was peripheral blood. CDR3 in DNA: TGTGCCACCAGTGACACATTTGGGACAGGGGGCATCGATGGCTACACCTTC. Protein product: CATSDTFGTGGIDGYTF.